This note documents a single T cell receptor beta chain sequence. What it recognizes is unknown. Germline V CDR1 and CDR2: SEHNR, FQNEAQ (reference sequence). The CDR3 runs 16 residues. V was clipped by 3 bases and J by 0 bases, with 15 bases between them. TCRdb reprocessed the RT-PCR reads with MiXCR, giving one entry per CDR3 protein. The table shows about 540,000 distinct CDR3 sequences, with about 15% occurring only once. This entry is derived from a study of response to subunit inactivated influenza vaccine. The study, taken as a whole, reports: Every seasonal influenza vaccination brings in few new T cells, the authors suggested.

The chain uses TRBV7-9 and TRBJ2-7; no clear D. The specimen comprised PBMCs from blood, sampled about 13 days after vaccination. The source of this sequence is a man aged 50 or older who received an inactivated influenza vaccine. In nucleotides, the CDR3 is TGTGCCAGCAGCTTTGGTCCCGGGCCGAGCTCCTACGAGCAGTACTTC. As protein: CASSFGPGPSSYEQYF.